This TCR beta chain originates from a study of OX40 agonist ivuxolimab in advanced cancers. V lost 3 bases and J 5 bases, leaving 13 bases between the germline ends. Germline V gives CDR1 GTSNPN, CDR2 SVGIG (reference sequence). The CDR3 sequence is 13 residues long. TCRdb keeps only in-frame clones here, not all; method: immunoSEQ multiplex PCR. Counted here are 77,000 or so clones, 85% to 95% occurring once; the ten biggest clones make up approximately 0.32%. Study conclusions and caveats: With doses of 0.1 to 3.0 mg/kg, CD4+ and CD8+ blood T cells had undergone clonal expansion by week 6.

Points on this clone: Its specificity is unknown.

This sample comprised CD4+ or CD8+ T cells sorted from blood, obtained in a trial of the OX40 agonist ivuxolimab. The receptor's source is an adult with an advanced solid tumor such as melanoma, head and neck, liver or kidney cancer. The genes are TRBV30 and TRBJ2-5; possibly TRBD2 for D (5 bases). CDR3 residues: CAWSWFGVETQYF. The CDR3 region has the DNA TGTGCCTGGAGCTGGTTCGGGGTGGAGACCCAGTACTTC.